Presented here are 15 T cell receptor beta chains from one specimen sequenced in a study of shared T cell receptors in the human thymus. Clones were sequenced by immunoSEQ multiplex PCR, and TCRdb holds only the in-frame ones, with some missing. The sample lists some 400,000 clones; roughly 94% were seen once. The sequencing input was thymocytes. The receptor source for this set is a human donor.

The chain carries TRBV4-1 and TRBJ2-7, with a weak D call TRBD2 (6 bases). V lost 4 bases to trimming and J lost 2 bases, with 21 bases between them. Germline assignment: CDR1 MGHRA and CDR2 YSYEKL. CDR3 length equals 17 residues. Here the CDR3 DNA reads TGCGCCAGCAGCCCCCACCCCAAAACGGGGGACCCCTACGAGCAGTACTTC. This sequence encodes CASSPHPKTGDPYEQYF.

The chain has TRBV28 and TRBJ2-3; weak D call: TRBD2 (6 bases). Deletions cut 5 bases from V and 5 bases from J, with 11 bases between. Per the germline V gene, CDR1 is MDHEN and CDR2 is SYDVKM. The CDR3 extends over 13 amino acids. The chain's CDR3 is CASSPWGVDTQYF. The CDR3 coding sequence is TGTGCCAGCAGTCCCTGGGGGGTAGATACGCAGTATTTT.

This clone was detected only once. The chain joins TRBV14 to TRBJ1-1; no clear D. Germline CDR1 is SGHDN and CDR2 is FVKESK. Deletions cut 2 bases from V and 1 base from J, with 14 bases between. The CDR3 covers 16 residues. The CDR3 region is CASSQLVRPQNTEAFF. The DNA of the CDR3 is TGTGCCAGCAGCCAACTAGTCAGGCCCCAGAACACTGAAGCTTTCTTT.

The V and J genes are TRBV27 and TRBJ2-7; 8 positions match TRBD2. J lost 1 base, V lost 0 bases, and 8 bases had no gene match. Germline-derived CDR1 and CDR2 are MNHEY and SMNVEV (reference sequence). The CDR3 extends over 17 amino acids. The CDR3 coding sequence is TGTGCCAGCAGTTTATCGAAGGTCGGGGGGGGGTCCTACGAGCAGTACTTC. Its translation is CASSLSKVGGGSYEQYF.

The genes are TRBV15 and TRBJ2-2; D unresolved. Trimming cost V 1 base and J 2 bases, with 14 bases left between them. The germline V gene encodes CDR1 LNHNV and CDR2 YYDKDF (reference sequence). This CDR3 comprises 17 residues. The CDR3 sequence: CATSRVGSLHNTGELFF. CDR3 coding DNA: TGTGCCACCAGCAGAGTTGGGTCTTTACACAACACCGGGGAGCTGTTTTTT.

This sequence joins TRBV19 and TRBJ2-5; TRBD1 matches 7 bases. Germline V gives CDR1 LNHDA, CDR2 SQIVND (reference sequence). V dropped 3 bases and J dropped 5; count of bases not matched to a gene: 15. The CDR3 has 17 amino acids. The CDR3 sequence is CASSMGRQGTPRETQYF. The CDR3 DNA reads TGTGCCAGTAGTATGGGGAGACAGGGAACCCCGAGGGAGACCCAGTACTTC.

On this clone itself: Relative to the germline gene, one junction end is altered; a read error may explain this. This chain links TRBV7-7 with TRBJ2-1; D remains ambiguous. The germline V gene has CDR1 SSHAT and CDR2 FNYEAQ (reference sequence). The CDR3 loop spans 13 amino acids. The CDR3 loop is CASSLGGRNEQFF. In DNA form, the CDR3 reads TGTGCTAGCAGCTTAGGCGGAAGGAATGAGCAGTTCTTC.

The CDR3 reads CVRSLHRDWKYNEQFF. The CDR3 coding sequence is TGTGTCAGAAGCTTACACCGGGACTGGAAGTACAATGAGCAGTTCTTC. This chain links TRBV7-5 with TRBJ2-1; the listed D gene, TRBD2, was not tested against the DNA. TRBV7-5 is classified as a pseudogene. There are 16 residues in the CDR3.

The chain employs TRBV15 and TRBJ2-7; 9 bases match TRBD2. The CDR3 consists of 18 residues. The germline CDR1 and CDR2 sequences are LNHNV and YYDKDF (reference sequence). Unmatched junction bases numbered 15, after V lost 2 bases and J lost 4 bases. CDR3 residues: CATSRSNRREGRGYEQYF. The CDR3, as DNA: TGTGCCACCAGCAGATCTAACCGGCGGGAGGGTAGAGGGTACGAGCAGTACTTC.

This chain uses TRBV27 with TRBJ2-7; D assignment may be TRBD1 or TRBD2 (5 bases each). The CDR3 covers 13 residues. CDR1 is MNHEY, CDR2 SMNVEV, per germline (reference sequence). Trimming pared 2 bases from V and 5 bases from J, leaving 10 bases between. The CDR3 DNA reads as TGTGCCAGCAGTTTAGAGAGGGGACACGAGCAGTACTTC. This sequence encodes CASSLERGHEQYF.

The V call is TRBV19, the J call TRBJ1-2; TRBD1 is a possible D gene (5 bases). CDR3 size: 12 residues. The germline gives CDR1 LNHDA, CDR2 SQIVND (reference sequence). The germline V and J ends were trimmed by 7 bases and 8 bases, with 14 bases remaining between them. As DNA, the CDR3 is TGTGCCAGTATGGGGCAGGCCGGCGGCTACACCTTC. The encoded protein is CASMGQAGGYTF.

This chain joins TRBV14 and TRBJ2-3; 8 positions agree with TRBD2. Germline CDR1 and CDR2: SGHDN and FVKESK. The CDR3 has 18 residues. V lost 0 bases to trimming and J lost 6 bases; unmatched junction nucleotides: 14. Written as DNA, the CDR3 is TGTGCCAGCAGCCAAGATCCGATAAGCGGGAGACCCCCGGATACGCAGTATTTT. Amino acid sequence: CASSQDPISGRPPDTQYF.

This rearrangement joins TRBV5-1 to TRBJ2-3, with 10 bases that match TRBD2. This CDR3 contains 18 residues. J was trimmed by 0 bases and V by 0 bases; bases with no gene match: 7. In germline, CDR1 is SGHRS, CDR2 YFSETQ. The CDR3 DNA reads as TGCGCCAGCAGCTTGGGACTAGCGGGTCCCCCTAGCACAGATACGCAGTATTTT. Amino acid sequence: CASSLGLAGPPSTDTQYF. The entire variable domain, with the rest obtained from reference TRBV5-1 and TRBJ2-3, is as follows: KAGVTQTPRYLIKTRGQQVTLSCSPISGHRSVSWYQQTPGQGLQFLFEYFSETQRNKGNFPGRFSGRQFSNSRSEMNVSTLELGDSALYLCASSLGLAGPPSTDTQYFGPGTRLTVL.

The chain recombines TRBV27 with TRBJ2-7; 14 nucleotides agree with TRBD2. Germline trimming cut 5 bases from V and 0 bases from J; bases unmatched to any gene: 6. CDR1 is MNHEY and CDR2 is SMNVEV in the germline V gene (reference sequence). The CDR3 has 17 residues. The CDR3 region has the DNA TGTGCCAGCAGTGCACGACTAGCGGGAGGGAGCTCCTACGAGCAGTACTTC. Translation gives CASSARLAGGSSYEQYF.

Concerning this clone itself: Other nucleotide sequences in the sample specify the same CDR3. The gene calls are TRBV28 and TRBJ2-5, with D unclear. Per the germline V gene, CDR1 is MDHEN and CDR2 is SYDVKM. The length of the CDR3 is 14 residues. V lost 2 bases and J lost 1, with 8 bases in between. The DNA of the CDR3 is TGTGCCAGCAGTTTAATGGGCCTCCAAGAGACCCAGTACTTC. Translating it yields CASSLMGLQETQYF.